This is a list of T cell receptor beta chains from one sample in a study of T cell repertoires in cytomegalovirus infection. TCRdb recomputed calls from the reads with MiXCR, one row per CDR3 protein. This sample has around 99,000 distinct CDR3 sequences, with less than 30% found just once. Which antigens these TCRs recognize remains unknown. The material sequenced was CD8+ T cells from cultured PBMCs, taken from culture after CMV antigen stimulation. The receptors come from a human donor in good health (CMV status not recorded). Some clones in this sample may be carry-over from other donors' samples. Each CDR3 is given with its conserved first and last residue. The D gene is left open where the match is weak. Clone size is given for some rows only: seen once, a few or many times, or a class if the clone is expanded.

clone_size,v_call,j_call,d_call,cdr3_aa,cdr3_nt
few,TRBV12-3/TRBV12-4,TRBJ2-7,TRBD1,CASSFPDRQQYF,TGTGCCAGCAGTTTCCCGGACAGGCAGCAGTACTTC
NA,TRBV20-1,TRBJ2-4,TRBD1,CSARPPRDSQKNIQYF,TGCAGTGCTAGACCACCCCGGGACAGCCAGAAAAACATTCAGTACTTC
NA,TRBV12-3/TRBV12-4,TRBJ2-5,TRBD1,CASSWDRGEETQYF,TGTGCCAGCAGTTGGGACAGGGGAGAAGAGACCCAGTACTTC
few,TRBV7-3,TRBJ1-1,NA,CASSPNAGDTEAFF,TGTGCCAGCAGCCCTAATGCAGGGGACACTGAAGCTTTCTTT
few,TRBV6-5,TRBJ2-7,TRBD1,CASSADRTYEQYF,TGTGCCAGCAGTGCGGACAGGACCTACGAGCAGTACTTC
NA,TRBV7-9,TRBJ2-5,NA,CASSLSTVYPQYF,TGTGCCAGCAGCCTCAGCACCGTTTATCCCCAGTACTTC
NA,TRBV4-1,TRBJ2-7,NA,CASSPRDEGPYEQYF,TGCGCCAGCAGCCCCCGGGACGAAGGTCCCTACGAGCAGTACTTC
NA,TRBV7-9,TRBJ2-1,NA,CASSPPGSSYNEQFF,TGTGCCAGCAGCCCTCCGGGGTCATCCTACAATGAGCAGTTCTTC
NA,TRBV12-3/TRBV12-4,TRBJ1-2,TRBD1,CASSSRQGNYGYTF,TGTGCCAGCAGCTCAAGACAGGGAAACTATGGCTACACCTTC
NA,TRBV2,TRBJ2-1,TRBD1,CASSVYRGTYNEQFF,TGTGCCAGCAGTGTGTACAGGGGGACCTACAATGAGCAGTTCTTC
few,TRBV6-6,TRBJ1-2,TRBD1,CASSYSTGGNYGYTF,TGTGCCAGCAGTTACTCAACAGGGGGTAATTATGGCTACACCTTC
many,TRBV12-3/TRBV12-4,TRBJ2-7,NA,CASSSGPYEQYF,TGTGCCAGCAGTTCAGGACCCTACGAGCAGTACTTC
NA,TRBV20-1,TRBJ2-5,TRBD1,CSASAQGQTIQETQYF,TGCAGTGCTAGTGCTCAGGGACAGACCATTCAAGAGACCCAGTACTTC
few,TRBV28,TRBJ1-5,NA,CAHAGRLEPQHF,TGTGCCCACGCGGGGAGGCTAGAGCCCCAGCATTTT
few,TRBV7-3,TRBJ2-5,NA,CASRGTGDQTQYF,TGTGCCAGCAGGGGTACGGGGGACCAGACCCAGTACTTC
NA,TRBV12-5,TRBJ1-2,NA,CASGFPGAYGYTF,TGTGCTAGTGGTTTCCCAGGGGCCTATGGCTACACCTTC
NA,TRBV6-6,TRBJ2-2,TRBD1,CASSFLGQGSGELFF,TGTGCCAGCAGTTTCCTAGGACAGGGTTCCGGGGAGCTGTTTTTT
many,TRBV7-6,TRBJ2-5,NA,CASSEEAGETQYF,TGTGCCAGCAGCGAAGAGGCGGGGGAGACCCAGTACTTC
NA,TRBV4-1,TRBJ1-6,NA,CASSQDLAGFFGALHF,TGCGCCAGCAGCCAAGATCTGGCAGGTTTCTTTGGGGCCCTCCACTTT
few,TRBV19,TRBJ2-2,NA,CASSIVGSTGELFF,TGTGCCAGTAGTATAGTGGGAAGCACCGGGGAGCTGTTTTTT
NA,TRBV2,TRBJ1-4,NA,CASSEALGARGQEKLFF,TGTGCCAGCAGTGAAGCGCTGGGGGCACGCGGGCAGGAAAAACTGTTTTTT
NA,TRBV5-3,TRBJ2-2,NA,CASSPTGDTGELFF,TGTGCCAGCAGCCCGACAGGCGACACCGGGGAGCTGTTTTTT
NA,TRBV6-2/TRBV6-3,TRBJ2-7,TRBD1,CASRPLDRENEQYF,TGTGCCAGCAGACCTCTGGACAGGGAGAACGAGCAGTACTTC
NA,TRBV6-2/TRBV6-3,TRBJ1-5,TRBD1,CASSSGGVQPQHF,TGTGCCAGCAGTTCAGGGGGCGTTCAGCCCCAGCATTTT
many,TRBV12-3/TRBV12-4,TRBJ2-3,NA,CASSSAASTDTQYF,TGTGCCAGCAGCTCGGCGGCTAGCACAGATACGCAGTATTTT
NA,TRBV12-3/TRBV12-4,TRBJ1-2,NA,CATTAGDYGYTF,TGTGCCACCACAGCTGGGGACTATGGCTACACCTTC
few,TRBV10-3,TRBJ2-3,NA,CAISESGGGTDTQYF,TGTGCCATCAGTGAGTCAGGGGGGGGCACAGATACGCAGTATTTT
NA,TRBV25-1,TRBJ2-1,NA,CASSDRANF,TGTGCCAGCAGTGACAGGGCTAATTTC
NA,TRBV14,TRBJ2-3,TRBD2,CASSPRLAETDTQYF,TGTGCCAGCAGCCCCCGACTAGCGGAAACAGATACGCAGTATTTT
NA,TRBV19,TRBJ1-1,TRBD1,CASSDDRGGVYTEAFF,TGTGCCAGTAGTGACGACAGGGGGGGTGTTTACACTGAAGCTTTCTTT
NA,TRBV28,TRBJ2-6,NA,CASSSYIESSGANVLTF,TGTGCCAGCAGTTCGTACATTGAAAGCTCTGGGGCCAACGTCCTGACTTTC
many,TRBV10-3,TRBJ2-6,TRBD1,CATQGGQGFSGANVLTF,TGTGCCACCCAAGGGGGACAGGGGTTCTCTGGGGCCAACGTCCTGACTTTC
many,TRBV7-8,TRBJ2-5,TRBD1,CASTASAGGEETQYF,TGTGCCAGCACCGCGTCCGCAGGGGGCGAGGAGACCCAGTACTTC
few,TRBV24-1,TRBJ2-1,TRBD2,CATSDPGDSGGAEQFF,TGTGCCACCAGTGACCCGGGGGATAGCGGGGGGGCGGAGCAGTTCTTC
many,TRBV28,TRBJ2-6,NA,CAISRAPISGANVLTF,TGTGCCATTAGCAGGGCCCCTATATCTGGGGCCAACGTCCTGACTTTC
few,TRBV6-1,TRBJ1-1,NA,CASSEVITWRTEAFF,TGTGCCAGCAGTGAAGTTATTACCTGGAGGACTGAAGCTTTCTTT
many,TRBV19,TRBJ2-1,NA,CASSFLAINEQFF,TGTGCCAGTAGTTTCCTAGCTATCAATGAGCAGTTCTTC
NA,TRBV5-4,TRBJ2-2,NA,CASSFGGGDTGELFF,TGTGCCAGCAGCTTCGGAGGGGGCGACACCGGGGAGCTGTTTTTT
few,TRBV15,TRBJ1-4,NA,CATSGSAKREENEKLFF,TGTGCCACCAGCGGGTCCGCTAAAAGGGAGGAGAATGAAAAACTGTTTTTT
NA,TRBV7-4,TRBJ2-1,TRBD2,CASTPGGGLDEQFF,TGTGCCAGCACGCCGGGGGGGGGGCTGGATGAGCAGTTCTTC
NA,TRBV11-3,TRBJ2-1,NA,CASSRLSNEQFF,TGTGCCAGCAGCCGCCTATCCAATGAGCAGTTCTTC
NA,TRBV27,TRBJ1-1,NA,CASSRPGRTEAFF,TGTGCCAGCAGTCGTCCAGGTCGCACTGAAGCTTTCTTT
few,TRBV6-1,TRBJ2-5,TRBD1,CASSVGVGQVYDPYF,TGTGCCAGCAGTGTAGGGGTCGGACAGGTTTATGATCCGTACTTC
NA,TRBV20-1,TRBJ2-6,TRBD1,CSAKSTGGVSGANVLTF,TGCAGTGCCAAATCGACAGGGGGAGTCTCTGGGGCCAACGTCCTGACTTTC
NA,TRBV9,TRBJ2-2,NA,CASSPWDSTANTGELFF,TGTGCCAGCAGCCCTTGGGATAGTACCGCGAACACCGGGGAGCTGTTTTTT
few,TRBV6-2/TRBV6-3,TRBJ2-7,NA,CASTEDTVYEQYF,TGTGCCAGCACCGAGGACACCGTCTACGAGCAGTACTTC
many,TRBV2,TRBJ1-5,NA,CASSEIPPLQPQHF,TGTGCCAGCAGTGAGATCCCCCCCCTCCAGCCCCAGCATTTT
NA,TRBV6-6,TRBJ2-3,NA,CASSPGGLGGGTDTQYF,TGTGCCAGCAGTCCCGGGGGCCTAGGGGGGGGCACAGATACGCAGTATTTT
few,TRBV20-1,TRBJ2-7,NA,CSARDWEGGTHEQYF,TGCAGTGCTAGAGATTGGGAGGGGGGGACCCACGAGCAGTACTTC
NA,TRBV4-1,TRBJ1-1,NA,CASSQGGSYTEAFF,TGCGCCAGCAGCCAAGGGGGGAGTTACACTGAAGCTTTCTTT
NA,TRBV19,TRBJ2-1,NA,CASKYTAYNEQFF,TGTGCCAGTAAATATACTGCCTACAATGAGCAGTTCTTC
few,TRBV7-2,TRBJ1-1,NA,CASSAYTGGGSTEAFF,TGTGCCAGCAGCGCCTATACGGGGGGTGGTAGCACTGAAGCTTTCTTT
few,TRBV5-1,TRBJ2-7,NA,CASSSTPVYEQYF,TGCGCCAGCAGCTCGACCCCCGTATACGAGCAGTACTTC
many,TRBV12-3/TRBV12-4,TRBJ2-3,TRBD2,CASSQLGSGASTDTQYF,TGTGCCAGCAGCCAGCTTGGTAGCGGGGCCAGCACAGATACGCAGTATTTT
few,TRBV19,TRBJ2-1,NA,CASTPTSYNEQFF,TGTGCCAGTACCCCGACAAGCTACAATGAGCAGTTCTTC
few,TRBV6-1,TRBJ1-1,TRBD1,CASSYDRGLAAFF,TGTGCCAGCAGTTATGACAGGGGGCTGGCGGCTTTCTTT
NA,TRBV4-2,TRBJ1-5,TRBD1,CASSQDRTSRGHQHF,TGTGCCAGCAGCCAAGATCGGACGTCGAGGGGGCACCAGCATTTT